Each of the 10 T cell receptor beta chains below was sequenced from the same sample in a study of human CD8 memory T cell subsets. UMI-labeled 5' RACE produced the TCR beta libraries. No DNA is given; TCRdb re-called the 5' RACE reads and lists each CDR3 protein once. The sample table includes some 7,000 distinct CDR3 sequences. TPEX denoted exhausted-like, CCR7+ PD-1+ TIGIT+ early memory CD8+ T cells. The source material was CD8+ T cells from PBMCs. These TCRs come from a human donor in good health.

The chain carries TRBV29-1 and TRBJ2-1; TCRdb's assignment of TRBD2 cannot be checked, as there is no DNA. The V gene's germline CDR1 is SQVTM and CDR2 ANQGSEA. This CDR3 spans 14 amino acids. CDR3 region: CSVEWTLTYNEQFF.

The chain recombines TRBV6-5 with TRBJ2-1; TCRdb gives TRBD2 as the D gene, but with no DNA this cannot be confirmed. The CDR3 runs to 17 residues. Germline V gene lookup returns CDR1 MNHEY and CDR2 SVGAGI. The CDR3 spells CASRTTPLAGVGNEQFF.

V is TRBV27 and J is TRBJ2-1; TCRdb reports TRBD1, a call that lacks DNA to check it against. The CDR3 runs 14 residues. Germline-derived CDR1 and CDR2 are MNHEY and SMNVEV (reference sequence). Here the CDR3 reads CATRGQSSYNEQFF.

This sequence joins TRBV7-9 and TRBJ2-7. The CDR3 covers 17 residues. Germline CDR1 reads SEHNR; CDR2 reads FQNEAQ (reference sequence). CDR3 protein: CASSLAVGGSRSYEQYF.

The chain carries TRBV7-9 and TRBJ1-1. Germline V gives CDR1 SEHNR, CDR2 FQNEAQ (reference sequence). The CDR3 loop spans 12 amino acids. CDR3 sequence: CASSLLPFVAFF.

The V gene is TRBV6-5, the J gene TRBJ2-3; there is no DNA to check the TCRdb D call of TRBD1. The CDR3 length is 12 residues. The germline V gene encodes CDR1 MNHEY and CDR2 SVGAGI. The CDR3 region is CASSSNRATQYF.

The gene calls are TRBV2 and TRBJ2-5; TCRdb calls TRBD1, which cannot be checked without DNA. This CDR3 is 14 amino acids long. From germline, CDR1 is SNHLY and CDR2 FYNNEI. The CDR3 here is CASNPGQGEETQYF.

This rearrangement joins TRBV27 to TRBJ1-3. The germline V gene encodes CDR1 MNHEY and CDR2 SMNVEV (reference sequence). The length of the CDR3 is 16 residues. CDR3: CASSSRSQYSGNTIYF.

This clonotype is classed as medium-sized by frequency. The chain recombines TRBV6-6 with TRBJ2-3; TCRdb outputs TRBD2, but without DNA this stays unchecked. Germline assignment: CDR1 MNHNY and CDR2 SVGAGI (reference sequence). CDR3 length equals 16 residues. CDR3: CASSTLAGASTDTQYF.

This rearrangement joins TRBV7-6 to TRBJ1-2; TCRdb selects TRBD1, and the lack of DNA leaves this call unchecked. Germline CDR1 SGHVS, CDR2 FNYEAQ. The CDR3 is 17 residues long. This chain's CDR3 is CASSSLTGIRPSYGYTF.